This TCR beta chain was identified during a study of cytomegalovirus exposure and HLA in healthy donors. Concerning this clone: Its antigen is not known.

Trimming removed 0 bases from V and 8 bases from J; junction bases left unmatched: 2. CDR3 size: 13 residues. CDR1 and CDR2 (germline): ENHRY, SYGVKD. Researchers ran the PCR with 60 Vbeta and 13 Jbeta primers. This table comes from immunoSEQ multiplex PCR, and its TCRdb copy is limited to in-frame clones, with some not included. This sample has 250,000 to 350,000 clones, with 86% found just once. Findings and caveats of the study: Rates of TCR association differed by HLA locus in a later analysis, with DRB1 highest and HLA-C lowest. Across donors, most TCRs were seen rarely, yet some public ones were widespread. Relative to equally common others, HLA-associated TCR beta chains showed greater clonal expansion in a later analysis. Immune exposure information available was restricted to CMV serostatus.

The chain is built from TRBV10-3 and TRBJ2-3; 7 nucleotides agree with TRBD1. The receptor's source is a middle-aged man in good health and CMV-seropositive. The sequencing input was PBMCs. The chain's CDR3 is CAISESTGATQYF. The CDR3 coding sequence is TGTGCCATCAGTGAGTCCACAGGGGCTACGCAGTATTTT.